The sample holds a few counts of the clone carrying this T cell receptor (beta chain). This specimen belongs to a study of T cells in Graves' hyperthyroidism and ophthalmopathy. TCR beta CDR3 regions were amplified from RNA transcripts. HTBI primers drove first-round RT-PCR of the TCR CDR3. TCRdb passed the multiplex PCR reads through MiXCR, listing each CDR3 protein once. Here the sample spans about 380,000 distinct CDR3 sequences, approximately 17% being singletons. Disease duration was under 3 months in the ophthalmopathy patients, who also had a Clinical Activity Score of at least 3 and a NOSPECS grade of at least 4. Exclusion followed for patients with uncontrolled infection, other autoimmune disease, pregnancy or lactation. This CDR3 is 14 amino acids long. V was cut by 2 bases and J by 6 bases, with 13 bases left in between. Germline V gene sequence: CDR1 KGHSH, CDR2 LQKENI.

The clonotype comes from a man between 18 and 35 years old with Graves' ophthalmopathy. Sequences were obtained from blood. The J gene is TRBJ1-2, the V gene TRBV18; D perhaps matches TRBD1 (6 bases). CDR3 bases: TGTGCCAGCTCACCAGAGGCAGGGGCCCATGGCTACACCTTC. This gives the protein CASSPEAGAHGYTF.